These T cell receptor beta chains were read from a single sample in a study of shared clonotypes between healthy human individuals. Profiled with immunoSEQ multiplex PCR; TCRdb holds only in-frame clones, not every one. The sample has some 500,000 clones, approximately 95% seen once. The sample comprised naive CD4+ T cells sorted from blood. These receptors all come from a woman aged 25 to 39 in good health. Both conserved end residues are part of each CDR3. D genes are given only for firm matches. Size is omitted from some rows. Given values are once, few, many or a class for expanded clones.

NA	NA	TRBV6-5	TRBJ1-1	TGTGCCAGCAGTTACTCGAAGCTGTCCATGAACACTGAAGCTTTCTTT	CASSYSKLSMNTEAFF
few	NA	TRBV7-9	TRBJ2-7	TGTGCCAGCAGCCTCGTCCTCTACGAGCAGTACTTC	CASSLVLYEQYF
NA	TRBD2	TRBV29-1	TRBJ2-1	TGCAGCGTTTGGGCGGGGGGTAATGAGCAGTTCTTC	CSVWAGGNEQFF
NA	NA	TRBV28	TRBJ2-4	TGTGCCAGCGGAACCGGGCCGGCCTCGGATTCCAAAAACATTCAGTACTTC	CASGTGPASDSKNIQYF
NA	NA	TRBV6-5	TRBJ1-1	TGTGCCAGCATCTCGAACACTGAAGCTTTCTTT	CASISNTEAFF
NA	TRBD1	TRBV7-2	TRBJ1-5	TGTGCCAGCAGCTCCCAGGGGGCCGGCAATCAGCCCCAGCATTTT	CASSSQGAGNQPQHF
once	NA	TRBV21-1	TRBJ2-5	TGTGCCAGCAGCAAAGAGGGTAGCGGGAGGCAAGAGACCCAGTACTTC	CASSKEGSGRQETQYF
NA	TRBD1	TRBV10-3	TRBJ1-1	TGTGCCATCAGTGGGACAGGGGTTGGCACTGAAGCTTTCTTT	CAISGTGVGTEAFF
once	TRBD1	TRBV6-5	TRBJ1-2	TGTGCCAGCACCTTAGGGACAGGCGGCTACACCTTC	CASTLGTGGYTF
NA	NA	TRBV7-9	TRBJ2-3	TGTGCCAGCAGCCAACGGGAGCCGACAGATACGCAGTATTTT	CASSQREPTDTQYF
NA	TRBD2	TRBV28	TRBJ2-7	TGTGCCAGCAGTTCCAGCGGACTAGCGGGAGACTACGAGCAGTACTTC	CASSSSGLAGDYEQYF
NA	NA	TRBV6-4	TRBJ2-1	TGTGCCAGCAGTGACGGCCAGGCGCACAATGAGCAGTTCTTC	CASSDGQAHNEQFF
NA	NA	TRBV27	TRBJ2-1	TGTGCCAGCAGTCCTAGGACCCACTTCGATGAGCAGTTCTTC	CASSPRTHFDEQFF
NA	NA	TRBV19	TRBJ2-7	TGTGCCAGTAGTACGGCGGGACTCCGAGGCCACGAGCAGTACTTC	CASSTAGLRGHEQYF
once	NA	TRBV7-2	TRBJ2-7	TGTGCCAGCAGCCTCGGGATGGAGCTTAGCGAGCAGTACTTC	CASSLGMELSEQYF
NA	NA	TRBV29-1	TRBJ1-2	TGCAGCGTGGGGCCGGACAGCCCTTATGGCTACACCTTC	CSVGPDSPYGYTF